Following are 4 T cell receptor beta chains from one sample sequenced in a study of T cells in Graves' hyperthyroidism and ophthalmopathy. TCR beta CDR3 sequences were amplified from RNA transcripts. An initial round of RT-PCR targeting the TCR CDR3 relied on the HTBI primer set. TCRdb recomputed calls from the multiplex PCR reads with MiXCR, one row per CDR3 protein. Of hundreds of thousands of distinct CDR3 sequences in the sample, approximately 15% were seen once. Sequenced input: blood. These receptors were collected from a woman aged 45-65 years with Graves' ophthalmopathy.

A few counts support this clonotype. J is TRBJ1-5 and V is TRBV5-5; TRBD1 matches 9 bases. J gave up 7 bases and V 4 bases, and 9 bases lay outside the gene matches. The CDR3 runs 15 residues. CDR1 and CDR2 from the germline V gene are SGHKS and YYEKEE (reference sequence). Written as DNA, the CDR3 is TGTGCCAGCAGCCCTGACAGGGGGACCGGCCAGCCCCAGCATTTT. Its protein product is CASSPDRGTGQPQHF.

About this clonotype itself: A much larger clonotype is one base distant, so this may be a read error. DNA of the CDR3: TGTGCCAGCAGCCGGACAGGGGGAAGCCCGAACACTGGAGCTTTCTTT. Amino acids: CASSRTGGSPNTGAFF. J is TRBJ1-1 and V is TRBV12-3 or TRBV12-4; 10 bases agree with TRBD1. The CDR3 extends over 16 amino acids.

The V gene is TRBV10-3, the J gene TRBJ2-6; TRBD2 is a possible D gene (6 bases). The CDR3 has 15 residues. The germline V and J ends were trimmed by 3 bases and 2 bases, with 8 bases remaining between them. Germline V CDR1 and CDR2: ENHRY, SYGVKD. CDR3 amino acids: CAISDGGTGANVLTF. As DNA, the CDR3 is TGTGCCATCAGTGATGGGGGGACTGGGGCCAACGTCCTGACTTTC.

This clonotype showed up just a few times. The rearrangement uses TRBV27 and TRBJ1-1, with D tentatively TRBD1 (6 bases). The CDR3 has 16 residues. The germline V gene encodes CDR1 MNHEY and CDR2 SMNVEV (reference sequence). V was trimmed by 7 bases and J by 2 bases, leaving 20 bases between them. For the CDR3, the DNA is TGTGCCAGCAACCCATCCACCGGGACACGAAACACTGAAGCTTTCTTT. Protein sequence: CASNPSTGTRNTEAFF.